These T cell receptor beta chains were read from a single sample in a study of blood T cell repertoires in COVID-19. Clones were read by immunoSEQ multiplex PCR, and TCRdb kept only the in-frame ones, dropping some. Of 50,000 to 65,000 clones listed, around 85% were seen once; the top ten hold 15% to 20%. Sequenced input: peripheral blood. The source is a human donor in a cohort sampled during active COVID-19. Both conserved end residues are part of each CDR3. Each record gives: V gene, D gene, J gene, clone size, CDR3 DNA, CDR3 protein. The D gene is left open where the match is weak. Size tells how often a clone was seen (once, few, many) or the class of an expanded clone, and some rows leave it out.

V: TRBV27
D: TRBD2
J: TRBJ2-1
size: NA
DNA: TGTGCCAGCAGTTTTTTGACTAGCGGGAGAAATAATGAGCAGTTCTTC
CDR3: CASSFLTSGRNNEQFF

V: TRBV3-1/TRBV3-2
D: TRBD2
J: TRBJ2-3
size: NA
DNA: TGTGCCAGCAGCCGACTAGCGGGAGAGTCAGATACGCAGTATTTT
CDR3: CASSRLAGESDTQYF

V: TRBV5-1
D: NA
J: TRBJ2-7
size: NA
DNA: TGCGCCAGCTCCAATGGGGCATTTACCTACGAGCAGTACTTC
CDR3: CASSNGAFTYEQYF

V: TRBV19
D: NA
J: TRBJ1-2
size: NA
DNA: TGTGCCAGTCACCGGGGGGGGCCAGCCCTTGGCTATGGCTACACCTTC
CDR3: CASHRGGPALGYGYTF

V: TRBV5-1
D: TRBD1
J: TRBJ1-1
size: once
DNA: TGCGCCAGCAGCTTGGAGACAGGGGGAGGATCTGAAGCTTTCTTT
CDR3: CASSLETGGGSEAFF

V: TRBV30
D: NA
J: TRBJ1-5
size: NA
DNA: TGTGCCTGGAGTAGCCGGGACACCTATAGCAATCAGCCCCAGCATTTT
CDR3: CAWSSRDTYSNQPQHF

V: TRBV5-1
D: TRBD2
J: TRBJ2-2
size: medium-sized
DNA: TGCGCCAGCAGCTTACTGGGTGGACTAGCGTCGAACACCGGGGAGCTGTTTTTT
CDR3: CASSLLGGLASNTGELFF

V: TRBV12-3/TRBV12-4
D: NA
J: TRBJ1-2
size: NA
DNA: TGTGCCAGCAGTTTGGTCGCCGAGGGTGGCTACACCTTC
CDR3: CASSLVAEGGYTF

V: TRBV7-2
D: TRBD1
J: TRBJ1-4
size: NA
DNA: TGTGCCAGCAGCCAGAGGACAGGGGGTAATGAAAAACTGTTTTTT
CDR3: CASSQRTGGNEKLFF

V: TRBV2
D: NA
J: TRBJ1-1
size: few
DNA: TGTGCCAGCAGTGTGTCTAGCATTGAAGCTTTCTTT
CDR3: CASSVSSIEAFF

V: TRBV11-1
D: NA
J: TRBJ1-1
size: NA
DNA: TGTGCCAGCAGCTTAACGGGACACCTGAACACTGAAGCTTTCTTT
CDR3: CASSLTGHLNTEAFF

V: TRBV15
D: NA
J: TRBJ1-1
size: once
DNA: TGTGCCACCAGCTTGGAGGAAGGGACTGAAGCTTTCTTT
CDR3: CATSLEEGTEAFF

V: TRBV18
D: TRBD1
J: TRBJ1-2
size: once
DNA: TGTGCCAGCTCACCCCGGGACAGGGAAAACTATGGCTACACCTTC
CDR3: CASSPRDRENYGYTF

V: TRBV6-5
D: TRBD2
J: TRBJ2-7
size: NA
DNA: TGTGCCAGCCGACTAGCGGGAGATCACGAGCAGTACTTC
CDR3: CASRLAGDHEQYF

V: TRBV10-1
D: TRBD2
J: TRBJ2-2
size: few
DNA: TGCGCCAGCAGTGAGGGACTAGCGGTACCCGGGGAGCTGTTTTTT
CDR3: CASSEGLAVPGELFF

V: TRBV15
D: TRBD1
J: TRBJ2-2
size: few
DNA: TGTGCCACCAGCCGGGGACAGGGAAACACCGGGGAGCTGTTTTTT
CDR3: CATSRGQGNTGELFF

V: TRBV12-3/TRBV12-4
D: TRBD1
J: TRBJ1-2
size: NA
DNA: TGTGCCAGCACCCCGGACAGGGGGCCTGGCTACACCTTC
CDR3: CASTPDRGPGYTF

V: TRBV6-5
D: NA
J: TRBJ2-1
size: NA
DNA: TGTGCCAGCAGTTACGGTGGGGAGTCACGTGAGCAGTTCTTC
CDR3: CASSYGGESREQFF

V: TRBV6-5
D: NA
J: TRBJ1-5
size: NA
DNA: TGTGCCAGCAGTTACTCCAGAAATCAGCCCCAGCATTTT
CDR3: CASSYSRNQPQHF

V: TRBV3-1/TRBV3-2
D: NA
J: TRBJ2-3
size: NA
DNA: TGTGCCACCTCTTCTAGCACAGATACGCAGTATTTT
CDR3: CATSSSTDTQYF

V: TRBV4-1
D: NA
J: TRBJ1-6
size: NA
DNA: TGCGCCAGCACCACCGGGACACAGGATAATTCACCCCTCCACTTT
CDR3: CASTTGTQDNSPLHF

V: TRBV7-8
D: NA
J: TRBJ1-1
size: NA
DNA: TGTGCCAGCATCCGACTTGCCGGGGGAACTGAAGCTTTCTTT
CDR3: CASIRLAGGTEAFF

V: TRBV7-2
D: NA
J: TRBJ1-6
size: few
DNA: TGTGCCAGCAGCCTCTCCCGACAGGCCAGGGCACCCCTCCACTTT
CDR3: CASSLSRQARAPLHF

V: TRBV11-3
D: TRBD1
J: TRBJ2-5
size: NA
DNA: TGTGCCAGCAGCTTAAGGCAGGGGGCGCACCAGACCCAGTACTTC
CDR3: CASSLRQGAHQTQYF

V: TRBV18
D: TRBD1
J: TRBJ1-2
size: NA
DNA: TGTGCCAGCTCACCGGGACAGGCCAACTATGGCTACACCTTC
CDR3: CASSPGQANYGYTF

V: TRBV18
D: NA
J: TRBJ1-4
size: NA
DNA: TGTGCCAGCTCACCACCGGAACGGATCAGGGAAAAACTGTTTTTT
CDR3: CASSPPERIREKLFF

V: TRBV19
D: NA
J: TRBJ1-2
size: NA
DNA: TGTGCCAGTAGTAGGAGGGCCCCTATCTATGGCTACACCTTC
CDR3: CASSRRAPIYGYTF

V: TRBV3-1/TRBV3-2
D: NA
J: TRBJ2-5
size: NA
DNA: TGTGCCAGCAGCCCATTTCAGACTCGTCGCCGAGAGACCCAGTACTTC
CDR3: CASSPFQTRRRETQYF

V: TRBV6-5
D: NA
J: TRBJ1-4
size: NA
DNA: TGTGCCAGCAGCCGCGGGAGTTCTAATGAAAAACTGTTTTTT
CDR3: CASSRGSSNEKLFF

V: TRBV7-6
D: NA
J: TRBJ1-3
size: NA
DNA: TGTGCCAGCGCGGGTGGCAGTGGAAACACCATATATTTT
CDR3: CASAGGSGNTIYF

V: TRBV7-9
D: NA
J: TRBJ2-5
size: NA
DNA: TGTGCCAGCAGCCCGGGACTCTCGTACCAAGAGACCCAGTACTTC
CDR3: CASSPGLSYQETQYF

V: TRBV7-3
D: TRBD1
J: TRBJ2-5
size: NA
DNA: TGTGCCAGCAGCATGAGAACACAGGGGCGAGAGACCCAGTACTTC
CDR3: CASSMRTQGRETQYF

V: TRBV6-6
D: NA
J: TRBJ2-7
size: once
DNA: TGTGCCAGCAGTCCACAGGGAGTCCACTACGAGCAGTACTTC
CDR3: CASSPQGVHYEQYF

V: TRBV7-2
D: NA
J: TRBJ1-1
size: NA
DNA: TGTGCCAGCAGCCTATGGCTCGCGCAGGGCACTGAAGCTTTCTTT
CDR3: CASSLWLAQGTEAFF

V: TRBV6-4
D: TRBD2
J: TRBJ2-1
size: NA
DNA: TGTGCCAGCAGTGACCAAGCGGGAGCTTTCTATGAGCAGTTCTTC
CDR3: CASSDQAGAFYEQFF

V: TRBV4-1
D: NA
J: TRBJ1-1
size: NA
DNA: TGCGCCAGCAGCCAAGATCACAGGGCGAACACTGAAGCTTTCTTT
CDR3: CASSQDHRANTEAFF

V: TRBV5-5
D: TRBD1
J: TRBJ1-2
size: NA
DNA: TGTGCCAGCAGCCCAACCCCGGGACAGGGGGGCGCTAACTATGGCTACACCTTC
CDR3: CASSPTPGQGGANYGYTF

V: TRBV3-1/TRBV3-2
D: NA
J: TRBJ1-2
size: once
DNA: TGTGCCAGCAGCCAAGTACAGGGAGAAATAGCTAACTATGGCTACACCTTC
CDR3: CASSQVQGEIANYGYTF

V: TRBV11-2
D: TRBD2
J: TRBJ2-5
size: once
DNA: TGTGCCAGCAGCCGGACTAGCGGGGTGGAGACCCAGTACTTC
CDR3: CASSRTSGVETQYF

V: TRBV11-2
D: TRBD2
J: TRBJ2-7
size: NA
DNA: TGTGCCAGCAGCTTAACTAGCGGGAGTTACGAGCAGTACTTC
CDR3: CASSLTSGSYEQYF

V: TRBV14
D: NA
J: TRBJ1-1
size: NA
DNA: TGTGCCAGCAGCCCTAGGGGCGGGTTCCGCGGGATGAACACTGAAGCTTTCTTT
CDR3: CASSPRGGFRGMNTEAFF

V: TRBV27
D: TRBD1
J: TRBJ1-1
size: NA
DNA: TGTGCCAGCAGTTTGTCCACGACAGGGGACACTGAAGCTTTCTTT
CDR3: CASSLSTTGDTEAFF

V: TRBV3-1/TRBV3-2
D: TRBD2
J: TRBJ2-7
size: NA
DNA: TGTGCCAGCAGCCCAAGAAGCGGGAGTCGGTACGAGCAGTACTTC
CDR3: CASSPRSGSRYEQYF